The clone carrying this T cell receptor (beta chain) came up a few times. As yet, its antigen is unknown. The data were taken from a study of T cells in Graves' hyperthyroidism and ophthalmopathy. Study results and caveats: Ophthalmopathy stood apart from stable hyperthyroidism in a 13 V-J model.

Each diagnosis drew on symptoms, thyroxine, TRAb, thyroid ultrasound and orbital computed tomography findings. PBMCs were sourced from 9 to 10 ml fresh peripheral blood. V gave up 2 bases and J gave up 8 bases, with 21 bases separating them. The V gene's germline CDR1 is LGHDT and CDR2 YNNKEL (reference sequence). The CDR3 is 16 amino acids. Amplification yielded TCR beta CDR3 regions, with RNA transcripts as the source. The HTBI primer set served for first-round RT-PCR of the TCR CDR3. TCRdb fed the multiplex PCR reads into MiXCR, producing one record per CDR3 protein. The table lists over 200,000 distinct CDR3 sequences, about 17% of them singletons.

This TCR derives from a man aged 35 to 55 with Graves' hyperthyroidism. The J gene is TRBJ1-2, the V gene TRBV3-1; D may be TRBD1 (5 bases). The sequenced sample was blood. Written as DNA, the CDR3 is TGTGCCAGCAGCCAATTTCTCATGGCAGGGTCTGGAGGCTACACCTTC. Translating it yields CASSQFLMAGSGGYTF.